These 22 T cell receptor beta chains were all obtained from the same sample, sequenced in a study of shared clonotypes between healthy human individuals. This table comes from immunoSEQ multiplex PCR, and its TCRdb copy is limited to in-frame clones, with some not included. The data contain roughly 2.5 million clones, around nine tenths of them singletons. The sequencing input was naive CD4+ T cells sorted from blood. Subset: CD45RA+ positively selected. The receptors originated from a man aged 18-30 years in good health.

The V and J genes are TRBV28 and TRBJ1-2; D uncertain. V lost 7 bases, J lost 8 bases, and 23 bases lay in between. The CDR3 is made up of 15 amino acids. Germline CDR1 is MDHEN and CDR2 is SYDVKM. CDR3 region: CASTPEGIRFRGYTF. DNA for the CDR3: TGTGCCAGCACCCCGGAAGGGATCCGATTTCGGGGCTACACCTTC.

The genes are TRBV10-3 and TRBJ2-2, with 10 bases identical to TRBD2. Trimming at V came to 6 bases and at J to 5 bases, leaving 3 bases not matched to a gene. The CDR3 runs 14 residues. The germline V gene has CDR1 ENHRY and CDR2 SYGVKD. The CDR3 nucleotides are TGTGCCATCAGCGGGACTAGCGAAACCGGGGAGCTGTTTTTT. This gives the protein CAISGTSETGELFF.

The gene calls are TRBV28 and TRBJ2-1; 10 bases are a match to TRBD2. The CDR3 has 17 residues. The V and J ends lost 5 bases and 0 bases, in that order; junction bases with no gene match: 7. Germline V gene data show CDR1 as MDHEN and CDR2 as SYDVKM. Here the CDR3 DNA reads TGTGCCAGCAGTGCCCCAGGACTAGCGGCCTCCTACAATGAGCAGTTCTTC. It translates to CASSAPGLAASYNEQFF.

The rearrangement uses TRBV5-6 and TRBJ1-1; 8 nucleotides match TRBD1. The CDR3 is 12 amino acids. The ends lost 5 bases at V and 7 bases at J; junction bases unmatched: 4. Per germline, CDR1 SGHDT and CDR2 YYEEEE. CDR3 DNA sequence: TGTGCCAGCAGAAGGACAGGGAGTGAAGCTTTCTTT. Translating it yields CASRRTGSEAFF.

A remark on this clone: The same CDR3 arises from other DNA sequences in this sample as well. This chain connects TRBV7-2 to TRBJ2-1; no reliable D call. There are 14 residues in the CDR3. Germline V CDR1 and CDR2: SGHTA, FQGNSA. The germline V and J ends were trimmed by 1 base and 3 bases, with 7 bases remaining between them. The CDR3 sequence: CASSLVTVYNEQFF. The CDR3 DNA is TGTGCCAGCAGCTTAGTCACGGTCTACAATGAGCAGTTCTTC.

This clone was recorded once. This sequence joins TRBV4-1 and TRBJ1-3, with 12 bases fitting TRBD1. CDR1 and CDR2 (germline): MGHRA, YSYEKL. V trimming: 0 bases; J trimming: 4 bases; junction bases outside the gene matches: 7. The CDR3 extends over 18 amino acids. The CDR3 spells CASSQEQGGTGGGNTIYF. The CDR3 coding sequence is TGCGCCAGCAGCCAAGAACAGGGCGGGACAGGGGGCGGAAACACCATATATTTT.

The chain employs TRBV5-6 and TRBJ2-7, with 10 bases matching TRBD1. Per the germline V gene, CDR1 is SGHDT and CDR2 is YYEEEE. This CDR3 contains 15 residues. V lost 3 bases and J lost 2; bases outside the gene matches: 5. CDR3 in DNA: TGTGCCAGCAGCTCCTTAGGACAGGGGGCCTACGAGCAGTACTTC. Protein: CASSSLGQGAYEQYF.

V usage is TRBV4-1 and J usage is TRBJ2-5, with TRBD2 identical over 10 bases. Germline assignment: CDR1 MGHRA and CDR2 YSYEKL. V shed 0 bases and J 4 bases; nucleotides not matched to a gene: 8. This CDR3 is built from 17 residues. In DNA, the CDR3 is TGCGCCAGCAGCCAAGAACAAGCGGGAGGGCTCAGAGAGACCCAGTACTTC. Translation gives CASSQEQAGGLRETQYF.

In DNA form, the CDR3 reads TGTGCCAGCAGCCAATTACTCGGGACAATGCGGAACTACGAGCAGTACTTC. Its protein product is CASSQLLGTMRNYEQYF. The V call is TRBV27, the J call TRBJ2-7; tentative D call: TRBD1 (6 bases). The CDR3 is made up of 17 amino acids. Germline CDR1 MNHEY, CDR2 SMNVEV (reference sequence). Trimming took 6 bases from V and 3 from J, leaving 24 bases between them.

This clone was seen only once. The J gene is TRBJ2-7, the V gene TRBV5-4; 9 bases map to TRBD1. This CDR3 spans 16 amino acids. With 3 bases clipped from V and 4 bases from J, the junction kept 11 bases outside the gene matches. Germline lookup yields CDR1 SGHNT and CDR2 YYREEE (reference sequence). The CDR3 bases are TGTGCCAGCAGCTCCCAGGGGGGACAGGGTTCATACGAGCAGTACTTC. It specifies CASSSQGGQGSYEQYF. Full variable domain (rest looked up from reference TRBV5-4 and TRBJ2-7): ETGVTQSPTHLIKTRGQQVTLRCSSQSGHNTVSWYQQALGQGPQFIFQYYREEENGRGNFPPRFSGLQFPNYSSELNVNALELDDSALYLCASSSQGGQGSYEQYFGPGTRLTVT.

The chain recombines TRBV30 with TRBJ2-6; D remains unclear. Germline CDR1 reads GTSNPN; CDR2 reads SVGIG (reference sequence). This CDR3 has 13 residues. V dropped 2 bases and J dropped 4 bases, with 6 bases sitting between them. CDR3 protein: CAWSSVGANVLTF. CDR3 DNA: TGTGCCTGGAGTTCAGTCGGGGCCAACGTCCTGACTTTC.

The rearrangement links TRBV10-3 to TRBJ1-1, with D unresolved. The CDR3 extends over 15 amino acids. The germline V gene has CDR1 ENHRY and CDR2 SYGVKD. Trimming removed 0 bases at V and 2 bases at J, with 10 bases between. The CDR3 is CAISESSPLNTEAFF. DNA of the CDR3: TGTGCCATCAGTGAGTCTAGCCCACTAAACACTGAAGCTTTCTTT.

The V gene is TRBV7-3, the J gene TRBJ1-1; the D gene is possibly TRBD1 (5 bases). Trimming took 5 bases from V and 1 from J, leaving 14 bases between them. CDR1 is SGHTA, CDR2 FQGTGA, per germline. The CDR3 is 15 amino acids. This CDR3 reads CASSPYQTGNTEAFF. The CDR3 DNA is TGTGCCAGCAGCCCCTACCAAACAGGGAACACTGAAGCTTTCTTT. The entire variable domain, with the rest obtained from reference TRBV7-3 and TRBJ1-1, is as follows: GAGVSQTPSNKVTEKGKYVELRCDPISGHTALYWYRQSLGQGPEFLIYFQGTGAADDSGLPNDRFFAVRPEGSVSTLKIQRTERGDSAVYLCASSPYQTGNTEAFFGQGTRLTVV.

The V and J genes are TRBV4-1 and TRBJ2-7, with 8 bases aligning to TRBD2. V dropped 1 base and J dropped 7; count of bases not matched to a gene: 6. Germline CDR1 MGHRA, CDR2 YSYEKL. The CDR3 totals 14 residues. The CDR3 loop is CASSQVWASGEQYF. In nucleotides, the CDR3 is TGCGCCAGCAGCCAAGTTTGGGCTAGCGGGGAGCAGTACTTC.

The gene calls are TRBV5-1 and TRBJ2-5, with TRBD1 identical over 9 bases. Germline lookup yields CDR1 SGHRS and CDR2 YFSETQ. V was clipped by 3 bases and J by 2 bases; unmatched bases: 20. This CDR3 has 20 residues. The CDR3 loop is CASSWRSVVLGTGKQETQYF. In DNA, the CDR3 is TGCGCCAGCAGCTGGCGTTCAGTGGTTCTTGGGACAGGGAAACAAGAGACCCAGTACTTC.

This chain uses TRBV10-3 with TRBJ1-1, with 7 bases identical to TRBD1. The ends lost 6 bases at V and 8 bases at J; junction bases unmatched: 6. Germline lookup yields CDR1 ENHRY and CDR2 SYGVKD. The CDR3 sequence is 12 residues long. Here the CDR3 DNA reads TGTGCCATCAGGGGGACAGAGTCGGAAGCTTTCTTT. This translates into CAIRGTESEAFF.

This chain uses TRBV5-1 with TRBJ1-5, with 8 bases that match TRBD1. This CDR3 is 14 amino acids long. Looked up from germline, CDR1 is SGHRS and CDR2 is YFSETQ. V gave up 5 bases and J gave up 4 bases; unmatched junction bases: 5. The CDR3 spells CASRPGGENQPQHF. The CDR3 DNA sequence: TGCGCCAGCAGACCAGGGGGCGAGAATCAGCCCCAGCATTTT.

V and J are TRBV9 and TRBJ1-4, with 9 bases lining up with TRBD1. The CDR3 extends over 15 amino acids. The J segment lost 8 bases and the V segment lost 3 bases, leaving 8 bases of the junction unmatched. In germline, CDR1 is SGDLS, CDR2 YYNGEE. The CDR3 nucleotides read TGTGCCAGCAGCGCCGGGGACAGGGCAGAAGAAAAACTGTTTTTT. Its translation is CASSAGDRAEEKLFF.

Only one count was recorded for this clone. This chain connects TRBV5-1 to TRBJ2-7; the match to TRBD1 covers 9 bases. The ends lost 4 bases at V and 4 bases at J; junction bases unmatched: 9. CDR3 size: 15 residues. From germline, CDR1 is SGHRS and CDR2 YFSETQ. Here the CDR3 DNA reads TGCGCCAGCAGCAATGGGGGACAGGGAAGATACGAGCAGTACTTC. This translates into CASSNGGQGRYEQYF.

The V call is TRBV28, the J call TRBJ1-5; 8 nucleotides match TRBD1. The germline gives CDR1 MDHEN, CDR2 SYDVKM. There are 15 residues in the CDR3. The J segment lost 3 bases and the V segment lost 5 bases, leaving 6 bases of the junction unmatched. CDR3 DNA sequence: TGTGCCAGCAGTCGTGGACAGGGAGCCAATCAGCCCCAGCATTTT. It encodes CASSRGQGANQPQHF.

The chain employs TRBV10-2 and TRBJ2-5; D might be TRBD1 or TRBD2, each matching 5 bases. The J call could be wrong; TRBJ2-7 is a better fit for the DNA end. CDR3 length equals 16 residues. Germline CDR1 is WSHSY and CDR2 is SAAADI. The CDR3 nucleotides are TGCGCCAGCAGTGCGTGGGACCGGGCCATACGACCCGAGCAGTACTTC. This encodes CASSAWDRAIRPEQYF.

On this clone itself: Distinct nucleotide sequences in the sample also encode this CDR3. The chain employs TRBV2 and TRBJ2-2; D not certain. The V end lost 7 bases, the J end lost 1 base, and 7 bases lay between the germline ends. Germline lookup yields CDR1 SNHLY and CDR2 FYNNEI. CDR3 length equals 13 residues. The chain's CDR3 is CASTPGNTGELFF. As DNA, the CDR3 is TGTGCCAGCACCCCCGGGAACACCGGGGAGCTGTTTTTT.